These T cell receptor beta chains were read from a single sample in a study of T cell responses to AZD1222 COVID-19 vaccine. Assay used: immunoSEQ multiplex PCR; TCRdb lists only in-frame clones, some missing. There are 95,000 to 150,000 clones in the sample; roughly 86% occur only once, and 3.5% to 4.5% lies in the top ten. The sample consisted of peripheral blood, taken on day 0 of AZD1222 vaccination. Receptors originate from an adult in good health. Both conserved end residues are part of each CDR3. The order of the fields is D gene, clone size, J gene, V gene, CDR3 DNA, CDR3 protein. A D gene is named only where the DNA matches it firmly. A row's size may be missing; if present it is once, few, many or a size class.

d_call: -
clone_size: -
j_call: TRBJ2-2
v_call: TRBV27
cdr3_nt: TGTGCCAGCAGTCCCACGGGACACTTGAACACCGGGGAGCTGTTTTTT
cdr3_aa: CASSPTGHLNTGELFF

d_call: -
clone_size: few
j_call: TRBJ2-7
v_call: TRBV7-9
cdr3_nt: TGTGCCAGCAGCTTAGTTGGGCAGGGGCTCGCCGAGCAGTACTTC
cdr3_aa: CASSLVGQGLAEQYF

d_call: TRBD1
clone_size: once
j_call: TRBJ1-5
v_call: TRBV10-3
cdr3_nt: TGTGCCATCAGTATGACAGGGGATCAGCCCCAGCATTTT
cdr3_aa: CAISMTGDQPQHF

d_call: TRBD1
clone_size: -
j_call: TRBJ1-5
v_call: TRBV2
cdr3_nt: TGTGCCAGCAGCCGACAGGGAAATAGCAATCAGCCCCAGCATTTT
cdr3_aa: CASSRQGNSNQPQHF

d_call: TRBD2
clone_size: -
j_call: TRBJ2-7
v_call: TRBV28
cdr3_nt: TGTGCCAGCAGTTCCCCATCGGGACTAGCGAACTACGAGCAGTACTTC
cdr3_aa: CASSSPSGLANYEQYF

d_call: -
clone_size: -
j_call: TRBJ1-1
v_call: TRBV11-2
cdr3_nt: TGTGCCAGCACTCGGTTCGGATTCACTGAAGCTTTCTTT
cdr3_aa: CASTRFGFTEAFF

d_call: -
clone_size: -
j_call: TRBJ1-5
v_call: TRBV5-5
cdr3_nt: TGTGCCAGCAGCTCGGACGGGTTCGGGCAGCCCCAGCATTTT
cdr3_aa: CASSSDGFGQPQHF

d_call: TRBD2
clone_size: -
j_call: TRBJ2-5
v_call: TRBV7-2
cdr3_nt: TGTGCCAGCAGCTTAGCTGGGGGGGGCCAAGAGACCCAGTACTTC
cdr3_aa: CASSLAGGGQETQYF

d_call: TRBD1
clone_size: few
j_call: TRBJ1-6
v_call: TRBV13
cdr3_nt: TGTGCCAGCAGCCCAGCCGGGACAGGGGGTGTTTCACCCCTCCACTTT
cdr3_aa: CASSPAGTGGVSPLHF

d_call: -
clone_size: once
j_call: TRBJ2-1
v_call: TRBV6-1
cdr3_nt: TGTGCCAGCAGTGACAGGGGGCGGGGGTCCATTGAGCAGTTCTTC
cdr3_aa: CASSDRGRGSIEQFF

d_call: TRBD2
clone_size: -
j_call: TRBJ2-5
v_call: TRBV2
cdr3_nt: TGTGCCAGCAGGGGGGTTCCAGCGGGAGGGCCGGGAGAGACCCAGTACTTC
cdr3_aa: CASRGVPAGGPGETQYF

d_call: -
clone_size: few
j_call: TRBJ2-7
v_call: TRBV19
cdr3_nt: TGTGCCAGTAGTTCGACCCATCCCGCCTTTAGGCAGTACTTC
cdr3_aa: CASSSTHPAFRQYF

d_call: TRBD2
clone_size: -
j_call: TRBJ2-7
v_call: TRBV3-1/TRBV3-2
cdr3_nt: TGTGCCAGCAGCCAAGCCGGTAGAGCGGGGGACTACGAGCAGTACTTC
cdr3_aa: CASSQAGRAGDYEQYF

d_call: TRBD1
clone_size: -
j_call: TRBJ2-5
v_call: TRBV4-1
cdr3_nt: TGCGCCAGCAGCCAAGGGAGACAGGGATTAAACCAAGAGACCCAGTACTTC
cdr3_aa: CASSQGRQGLNQETQYF

d_call: -
clone_size: -
j_call: TRBJ2-5
v_call: TRBV25-1
cdr3_nt: TGTGCCAGCAGTGGAGGCACTGTAGAGACCCAGTACTTC
cdr3_aa: CASSGGTVETQYF

d_call: TRBD1
clone_size: -
j_call: TRBJ1-5
v_call: TRBV6-2/TRBV6-3
cdr3_nt: TGTGCCAGCAGTCCGCAGGGGGGCAATCAGCCCCAGCATTTT
cdr3_aa: CASSPQGGNQPQHF

d_call: -
clone_size: -
j_call: TRBJ2-1
v_call: TRBV19
cdr3_nt: TGTGCCAGTAGTATAGGTTTGGGGGGCCATGAGCAGTTCTTC
cdr3_aa: CASSIGLGGHEQFF

d_call: -
clone_size: -
j_call: TRBJ2-5
v_call: TRBV5-6
cdr3_nt: TGTGCCAGCAGCCGATCCGGACATGGAAAGACCCAGTACTTC
cdr3_aa: CASSRSGHGKTQYF

d_call: -
clone_size: -
j_call: TRBJ1-1
v_call: TRBV3-1/TRBV3-2
cdr3_nt: TGTGCCAGCAGCCACCCAAGGGCCACTGAAGCTTTCTTT
cdr3_aa: CASSHPRATEAFF

d_call: -
clone_size: -
j_call: TRBJ2-2
v_call: TRBV19
cdr3_nt: TGTGCCAGTAGTCCGAAAGGGGCGGCCGGGGAGCTGTTTTTT
cdr3_aa: CASSPKGAAGELFF

d_call: TRBD2
clone_size: once
j_call: TRBJ2-1
v_call: TRBV30
cdr3_nt: TGTGCCTGGAGTGTGGGACTAGTGAGTTCCTACAATGAGCAGTTCTTC
cdr3_aa: CAWSVGLVSSYNEQFF

d_call: TRBD1
clone_size: -
j_call: TRBJ1-5
v_call: TRBV7-8
cdr3_nt: TGTGCCAGCAGCCCGAGGACAGGGGACTATAGCAATCAGCCCCAGCATTTT
cdr3_aa: CASSPRTGDYSNQPQHF

d_call: -
clone_size: -
j_call: TRBJ2-4
v_call: TRBV19
cdr3_nt: TGTGCCAGTAGAAATATAGCCAAAAACATTCAGTACTTC
cdr3_aa: CASRNIAKNIQYF

d_call: -
clone_size: -
j_call: TRBJ1-1
v_call: TRBV29-1
cdr3_nt: TGCAGCGTTGTTGAACAGGGGAACACTGAAGCTTTCTTT
cdr3_aa: CSVVEQGNTEAFF

d_call: TRBD1
clone_size: -
j_call: TRBJ1-1
v_call: TRBV28
cdr3_nt: TGTGCCAGCAATTTTACACCGGGACAGGGAAGGGCTTTCTTT
cdr3_aa: CASNFTPGQGRAFF

d_call: -
clone_size: -
j_call: TRBJ1-4
v_call: TRBV21-1
cdr3_nt: TGTGCCAGCAGCAACCAAAAGGGCGCGGAGGATGAAAAACTGTTTTTT
cdr3_aa: CASSNQKGAEDEKLFF

d_call: TRBD2
clone_size: -
j_call: TRBJ2-5
v_call: TRBV9
cdr3_nt: TGTGCCAGCAGCGCTACCAGGACTAGCGGGGCCCTCCAAGAGACCCAGTACTTC
cdr3_aa: CASSATRTSGALQETQYF

d_call: TRBD2
clone_size: -
j_call: TRBJ2-5
v_call: TRBV5-1
cdr3_nt: TGCGCCAGCAGCTTAATTAGCGGGGAGAAGACCCAGTACTTC
cdr3_aa: CASSLISGEKTQYF